The next 32 T cell receptor beta chains were all read from a single sample in a study of molecular identifiers for immune sequencing clone quantification. Via MiXCR, TCRdb re-called the PCR reads, giving one row per CDR3 protein. The data show fewer than 70,000 distinct CDR3 sequences, with 18% seen just once and approximately 1.5% held by the top ten. Material: naive CD8+ T cells from blood, with Jurkat cell RNA spiked in. The subset was: FACS-sorted CD8+CD4-CCR7+CD45RA+ naive T cells. These receptors were collected from a human donor in good health. Some libraries in this study had Jurkat cell RNA spiked in.

In its sample, this clonotype was seen a few times. CDR3 DNA sequence: TGTGCCAGCAGTCGACGCTACGAGCGGCCCACAGATACGCAGTATTTT. Protein: CASSRRYERPTDTQYF. The chain recombines TRBV6-5 with TRBJ2-3, with D possibly matching TRBD2 (5 bases). Germline V gives CDR1 MNHEY, CDR2 SVGAGI. V lost 5 bases, J lost 2 bases, and 17 bases lay in between. The CDR3 loop spans 16 amino acids.

In its sample, this clonotype was seen a few times. V is TRBV27 and J is TRBJ2-1, with a tentative D call TRBD1 (5 bases). The V end was cut by 6 bases, the J end by 0 bases, with 21 bases between. The germline CDR1 and CDR2 sequences are MNHEY and SMNVEV (reference sequence). The CDR3 has 18 amino acids. The CDR3 coding sequence is TGTGCCAGCAGGCCATCCAAATGGACATCAGACTCCTACAATGAGCAGTTCTTC. Protein product: CASRPSKWTSDSYNEQFF.

This clonotype was seen many times. The chain couples TRBV10-1 to TRBJ1-6; no firm D call. CDR1 is WNHNN, CDR2 SYGVQD, per germline (reference sequence). This CDR3 has 14 residues. Deletions cut 5 bases from V and 14 bases from J, with 19 bases between. CDR3 sequence: CASSHALEDGALHF. CDR3 DNA: TGCGCCAGCAGTCATGCCCTCGAAGACGGAGCCCTCCACTTT.

The CDR3 DNA is TGTGCCAGCAGTTTTAGAATCGAGGGGGCGGATGGCTACACCTTC. Amino acids: CASSFRIEGADGYTF. The V call is TRBV28, the J call TRBJ1-2; the match to TRBD1 covers 7 bases. After removal of 3 bases from V and 6 bases from J, the junction contained 10 bases not matched to a gene. CDR1 MDHEN and CDR2 SYDVKM come from the germline V gene. The CDR3 length is 15 residues.

This clonotype came up many times. The chain combines TRBV6-6 with TRBJ1-5; D is ambiguous. V was trimmed by 4 bases and J by 5 bases, leaving 15 bases between them. CDR3 size: 15 residues. Germline CDR1 reads MNHNY; CDR2 reads SVGAGI (reference sequence). The CDR3 loop is CASSLSVRRDQPQHF. Written as DNA, the CDR3 is TGTGCCAGCAGTTTATCGGTTCGACGGGATCAGCCCCAGCATTTT.

This clonotype was seen ten or more times. The rearrangement joins TRBV2 to TRBJ2-1, with 12 nucleotides matching TRBD2. Germline CDR1 is SNHLY and CDR2 is FYNNEI. There are 15 residues in the CDR3. After removal of 7 bases from V and 2 bases from J, the junction contained 3 bases not matched to a gene. The CDR3 protein is CASILAGGAYNEQFF. CDR3 bases: TGTGCCAGCATACTAGCGGGAGGCGCCTACAATGAGCAGTTCTTC.

The CDR3 region has the DNA TGTGCCAGCAGTTACTTCCCGGGGGGCACTGAAGCTTTCTTT. Residues: CASSYFPGGTEAFF. The chain combines TRBV6-8 with TRBJ1-1; D may be TRBD1 (5 bases). This CDR3 has 14 residues. V dropped 1 base and J dropped 4 bases, with 10 bases sitting between them. CDR1 MNHGY and CDR2 SAAAGT come from the germline V gene.

This clonotype was found many times. The chain links TRBV10-3 to TRBJ2-1; TRBD2 agrees at 7 bases. The CDR3 spans 16 residues. Germline CDR1 and CDR2: ENHRY and SYGVKD. Germline trimming cut 3 bases from V and 1 base from J; bases unmatched to any gene: 6. CDR3 DNA sequence: TGTGCCATCAGTGAAGGTTGGCGGGAGTCCTACAATGAGCAGTTCTTC. Translated, it gives CAISEGWRESYNEQFF.

The sample holds many counts of this clonotype. The chain employs TRBV27 and TRBJ2-5, with D perhaps TRBD2 (7 bases). The V gene lost 6 bases and the J gene lost 4 bases, with 24 bases spanning the gap. The CDR3 has 17 amino acids. Germline loops: CDR1 MNHEY, CDR2 SMNVEV (reference sequence). The CDR3 DNA is TGTGCCAGCAGACTCCTTTCCGGGGGGAAGGGGGGAGAGACCCAGTACTTC. Translated: CASRLLSGGKGGETQYF.

This clonotype was seen repeatedly, ten times or more. The chain couples TRBV6-6 to TRBJ2-3; TRBD1 matches at 8 bases. The CDR3 totals 14 residues. V gave up 8 bases and J gave up 7 bases; unmatched junction bases: 11. Per germline, CDR1 MNHNY and CDR2 SVGAGI (reference sequence). The CDR3: CASGTSGQANTQYF. DNA of the CDR3: TGTGCCAGCGGAACTTCGGGACAGGCCAATACGCAGTATTTT.

This clonotype was found many times. This chain joins TRBV4-1 and TRBJ2-7; D may be TRBD1 or TRBD2 (5 bases each). This CDR3 is built from 15 residues. The V gene's germline CDR1 is MGHRA and CDR2 YSYEKL. V was pared by 0 bases and J by 4 bases, with 13 bases between. CDR3 bases: TGCGCCAGCAGCCAAGAACCGGGACCCGGATACGAGCAGTACTTC. Its translation is CASSQEPGPGYEQYF.

This clonotype was recorded at least ten times. The genes are TRBV6-1 and TRBJ2-3; 7 bases align to TRBD1. The CDR3 is 17 residues long. In germline, CDR1 is MNHNS, CDR2 SASEGT. V shed 4 bases, J shed 5 bases, and the junction held 15 bases outside the gene matches. The CDR3 coding sequence is TGTGCCAGCAGTGGACAGGGAGTGATAGCGCCACAAGATACGCAGTATTTT. The encoded protein is CASSGQGVIAPQDTQYF.

The table lists this clonotype with many counts. This sequence joins TRBV6-2 or TRBV6-3 and TRBJ1-1; 9 nucleotides match TRBD1. The CDR3 sequence is 15 residues long. J lost 1 base, V lost 6 bases, and 6 bases had no gene match. Germline CDR1 and CDR2: MNHEY and SVGEGT. The CDR3 nucleotides read TGTGCCAGCAGGAATCCGGGACAGGGGAACACTGAAGCTTTCTTT. This gives the protein CASRNPGQGNTEAFF.

The genes are TRBV9 and TRBJ2-1, with D tentatively TRBD2 (5 bases). This CDR3 region has 18 residues. CDR1 is SGDLS and CDR2 is YYNGEE in the germline V gene. Deletions cut 4 bases from V and 9 bases from J, with 29 bases between. This CDR3 is CASSPEGTGGRRAGEQFF. The CDR3 region has the DNA TGTGCCAGCAGCCCAGAGGGAACGGGTGGGAGAAGAGCTGGTGAGCAGTTCTTC.

With respect to this clonotype: A much larger clone is a single base away; this may be a read error. The CDR3 reads CASSLAVLENERFF. The CDR3 DNA reads as TGTGCCAGCAGCTTAGCCGTACTAGAGAATGAGCGGTTCTTC. The genes are TRBV7-9 and TRBJ2-1, with a possible D match to TRBD2 (5 bases). The CDR3 sequence is 14 residues long. CDR1 SEHNR and CDR2 FQNEAQ come from the germline V gene (reference sequence).

This clonotype showed up many times. This chain links TRBV4-2 with TRBJ2-1; 7 bases are a match to TRBD2. CDR1 and CDR2 from the germline V gene are LGHNA and YNFKEQ. This CDR3 has 16 residues. With 0 bases clipped from V and 3 bases from J, the junction kept 5 bases outside the gene matches. CDR3: CASSQETGGFYNEQFF. CDR3 sequence (DNA): TGTGCCAGCAGCCAAGAAACGGGAGGCTTCTACAATGAGCAGTTCTTC.

This clonotype was detected ten times or more. The chain couples TRBV20-1 to TRBJ2-1; weak D call: TRBD2 (5 bases). Germline-derived CDR1 and CDR2 are DFQATT and SNEGSKA (reference sequence). The CDR3 runs to 15 residues. V was cut by 0 bases and J by 4 bases, with 13 bases left in between. This chain's CDR3 is CSARDTASWYNEQFF. The DNA for the CDR3 is TGCAGTGCTAGAGATACGGCTAGCTGGTACAATGAGCAGTTCTTC.

This clonotype was seen repeatedly, ten times or more. The chain has TRBV27 and TRBJ2-1; D may be TRBD2 (6 bases). This CDR3 contains 16 residues. Germline lookup yields CDR1 MNHEY and CDR2 SMNVEV (reference sequence). The V and J ends lost 6 bases and 2 bases respectively, with 17 bases between them. The CDR3 nucleotides read TGTGCCAGCAGCATACTCTCTAGCGAGACCTACAATGAGCAGTTCTTC. Protein sequence: CASSILSSETYNEQFF.

This clonotype has ten or more counts. The chain employs TRBV14 and TRBJ2-1; unclear D gene. Germline V gene data show CDR1 as SGHDN and CDR2 as FVKESK. Trimming shortened V by 2 bases and J by 0 bases, and 5 bases separated the two germline ends. The CDR3 consists of 14 residues. DNA for the CDR3: TGTGCCAGCAGCCAACTAAACTCCTACAATGAGCAGTTCTTC. Translation gives CASSQLNSYNEQFF.

Worth noting for this clonotype: A much larger clonotype is one base distant, so this may be a read error. V and J are TRBV13 and TRBJ1-3; perhaps TRBD1 as D (6 bases). The CDR3 covers 15 residues. CDR1 and CDR2 from the germline V gene are PRHDT and FYEKMQ (reference sequence). This CDR3 is CASRSSGGPGSTIYF. The CDR3 nucleotides are TGTGCCAGCAGGTCGAGTGGGGGGCCTGGAAGCACCATATATTTT.

Many counts were recorded for this clonotype. The rearrangement uses TRBV10-3 and TRBJ2-6; D unresolved. V lost 3 bases, J lost 2 bases, and 8 bases lay in between. Germline V lookup: CDR1 ENHRY, CDR2 SYGVKD. The CDR3 sequence is 15 residues long. CDR3 in amino acids: CAISDGFTGANVLTF. The CDR3 region has the DNA TGTGCCATCAGTGATGGGTTCACTGGGGCCAACGTCCTGACTTTC.

This clonotype occurred once. V gene TRBV9 combines with J gene TRBJ2-1; D ambiguous. Trimming stripped 2 bases from V and 6 bases from J, with 15 bases between. The CDR3 consists of 15 residues. Germline assignment: CDR1 SGDLS and CDR2 YYNGEE. In nucleotides, the CDR3 is TGTGCCAGCAGCGTCGCAGCGACACTTGCCAATGAGCAGTTCTTC. It is translated as CASSVAATLANEQFF. The whole variable domain, filled in from reference TRBV9 and TRBJ2-1, reads DSGVTQTPKHLITATGQRVTLRCSPRSGDLSVYWYQQSLDQGLQFLIQYYNGEERAKGNILERFSAQQFPDLHSELNLSSLELGDSALYFCASSVAATLANEQFFGPGTRLTVL.

About this clonotype itself: Compared with germline, one end of the junction differs, possibly owing to a read error. The chain combines TRBV12-3 or TRBV12-4 with TRBJ2-5; D is possibly TRBD1 (5 bases). This CDR3 is 14 amino acids long. CDR3 DNA: TGTGCCAGCAATTTATCCACAGGACAAGAGACCCAGTACTTC. Protein: CASNLSTGQETQYF.

This clonotype was detected a few times. V gene TRBV20-1 combines with J gene TRBJ1-2, with TRBD1 matching 9 bases. This CDR3 has 13 residues. The germline V gene has CDR1 DFQATT and CDR2 SNEGSKA (reference sequence). V was pared by 5 bases and J by 4 bases, with 5 bases of the junction left unmatched. CDR3 DNA sequence: TGCAGTGCTCCCCCGGGACAGGGCTATGGCTACACCTTC. Its translation is CSAPPGQGYGYTF.

This clonotype has at least ten counts. The CDR3 DNA is TGTGCCAGTAGTGCCCCGAGCGGGGAGTACGAGCAGTACTTC. Its translation: CASSAPSGEYEQYF. The rearrangement links TRBV19 to TRBJ2-7, with 7 bases matching TRBD2. The germline CDR1 and CDR2 sequences are LNHDA and SQIVND (reference sequence). The CDR3 has 14 amino acids. J gave up 4 bases and V 5 bases, and 8 bases lay outside the gene matches.

This clonotype was counted ten times or more. DNA for the CDR3: TGTGCCAGCAGTCCCTGGACCGAGACAACAGATACGCAGTATTTT. It yields the protein CASSPWTETTDTQYF. The chain employs TRBV6-1 and TRBJ2-3; no firm D call. CDR1 MNHNS and CDR2 SASEGT come from the germline V gene. The V end was cut by 5 bases, the J end by 3 bases, with 15 bases between. This CDR3 spans 15 amino acids.

This chain connects TRBV5-1 to TRBJ2-2; 7 nucleotides align to TRBD2. Germline CDR1 is SGHRS and CDR2 is YFSETQ. The V gene end was trimmed by 4 bases and the J gene end by 4 bases; junction bases not matched to a gene: 7. This CDR3 has 15 amino acids. The CDR3 loop is CASSMTSKSTGELFF. CDR3 bases: TGCGCCAGCAGCATGACTAGCAAGAGCACCGGGGAGCTGTTTTTT.

This clonotype was seen more than once but under ten times. The chain has TRBV29-1 and TRBJ2-1, with D possibly being TRBD1 (6 bases). Germline V gene data show CDR1 as SQVTM and CDR2 as ANQGSEA. The germline V and J ends were trimmed by 6 bases and 5 bases, with 14 bases remaining between them. The CDR3 covers 13 residues. The CDR3: CSVLRGDNNEQFF. The CDR3 DNA reads TGCAGCGTCTTGCGTGGGGACAACAATGAGCAGTTCTTC.

This clonotype was observed at least ten times. The V gene is TRBV14, the J gene TRBJ2-7; 12 bases are a match to TRBD2. Germline V gene data show CDR1 as SGHDN and CDR2 as FVKESK. The ends lost 4 bases at V and 4 bases at J; junction bases unmatched: 14. This CDR3 region has 18 residues. This CDR3 is CASSLRTSGTAGSYEQYF. Written as DNA, the CDR3 is TGTGCCAGCAGCCTCAGGACTAGCGGGACGGCGGGGTCGTACGAGCAGTACTTC.

This clonotype was counted at least ten times. This chain joins TRBV19 and TRBJ2-3; TRBD2 matches at 7 bases. The germline V gene encodes CDR1 LNHDA and CDR2 SQIVND (reference sequence). The CDR3 has 13 residues. J was trimmed by 4 bases and V by 5 bases; bases with no gene match: 3. CDR3 DNA sequence: TGTGCCAGTAGTGGGGGGGGGGCAGATACGCAGTATTTT. It encodes CASSGGGADTQYF.

This clonotype was found many times. The rearrangement uses TRBV24-1 and TRBJ2-1; TRBD1 aligns across 7 bases. The germline CDR1 and CDR2 sequences are KGHDR and SFDVKD. Trimming at V came to 3 bases and at J to 3 bases, leaving 7 bases not matched to a gene. The CDR3 contains 16 residues. The CDR3 coding sequence is TGTGCCACCAGTGATCACAGGGGTGTTATCTACAATGAGCAGTTCTTC. Translating it yields CATSDHRGVIYNEQFF.

Points on this clonotype: With a much larger clone just one base away, this may be a read error. The CDR3 sequence is CVTSSSGLADTGELFF. In nucleotides, the CDR3 is TGTGTCACCAGTTCGTCGGGACTAGCAGACACCGGGGAGCTGTTTTTT. The chain combines TRBV24-1 with TRBJ2-2; TRBD2 agrees at 9 bases. The CDR3 runs 16 residues. Germline CDR1 and CDR2: KGHDR and SFDVKD.